The source of this T cell receptor beta chain is a study of blood T cell repertoires in COVID-19. Unmatched junction bases numbered 2, after V lost 4 bases and J lost 4 bases. The CDR3 extends over 15 amino acids. Germline V gives CDR1 SGHDT, CDR2 YYEEEE. Repertoires were generated with immunoSEQ multiplex PCR, while TCRdb's copy carries only in-frame clones and drops some. Of 150,000 or so clones listed, roughly four fifths are singletons. The clonotype comes from a woman aged 80 or over with acute or convalescent COVID-19. Specimen: peripheral blood. This chain links TRBV5-6 with TRBJ2-1, with 13 nucleotides matching TRBD2. The CDR3 protein is CASSRGLAGYNEQFF. The CDR3 nucleotides read TGTGCCAGCAGCCGGGGACTAGCGGGATACAATGAGCAGTTCTTC. Combining the CDR3 with reference TRBV5-6 and TRBJ2-1 gives the whole variable domain DAGVTQSPTHLIKTRGQQVTLRCSPKSGHDTVSWYQQALGQGPQFIFQYYEEEERQRGNFPDRFSGHQFPNYSSELNVNALLLGDSALYLCASSRGLAGYNEQFFGPGTRLTVL.